The sequence of this TCR beta chain was determined in a study of T cell repertoires in cytomegalovirus infection. Study outcomes and limitations: Accumulated public TCR beta family frequency recognized individuals carrying CMV together with the relevant HLA. Dominating the ex vivo response were TCR beta clonotypes that were CMV-specific and HLA-C-restricted.

V was pared by 5 bases and J by 0 bases, with 14 bases between. CDR1 and CDR2 (germline): MNHEY, SVGEGT. The CDR3 contains 15 residues. About this clonotype itself: Its cognate antigen is unknown.

Using its own MiXCR run on the reads, TCRdb lists one record per CDR3 protein. The data contain hundreds of thousands of distinct CDR3 sequences, about 33% of them singletons. The sequence came from a human donor in good health (CMV status not recorded). Some clones in this sample may be carry-over from other donors' samples. The V gene is TRBV6-2 or TRBV6-3, the J gene TRBJ2-7; TRBD2 might be the D (5 bases). The sample here was cultured PBMCs, taken from culture after CMV antigen stimulation. The CDR3 DNA reads TGTGCCAGCAGTCTTACCGGGGTAATCTCCTACGAGCAGTACTTC. Residues: CASSLTGVISYEQYF.